Following are 29 T cell receptor beta chains from one sample sequenced in a study of radiation and T cells in renal cell carcinoma. Stated time point: baseline pretreatment blood. Treatment meaning: 15 Gy SBRT to primary tumor, nephrectomy 4 weeks later. Here immunoSEQ multiplex PCR was the method, and the copy in TCRdb shows in-frame clones only, minus some. This sample has 70,000 to 95,000 clones; over 75% occur once, and the top ten carry less than 7%. The source material was blood, sampled from a patient whose treatment included radiotherapy and nephrectomy. Every receptor here comes from a man between 60 and 75 years old with renal cell carcinoma.

The chain has TRBV19 and TRBJ2-2; TRBD2 aligns across 8 bases. CDR1 and CDR2 from the germline V gene are LNHDA and SQIVND (reference sequence). V shed 5 bases and J 4 bases; nucleotides not matched to a gene: 6. This CDR3 comprises 15 residues. The CDR3 nucleotides are TGTGCCAGTAGTCCGCCCGGGAGGGCCACCGGGGAGCTGTTTTTT. Encoded protein: CASSPPGRATGELFF.

The genes are TRBV6-1 and TRBJ2-2, with TRBD1 matching 9 bases. Germline assignment: CDR1 MNHNS and CDR2 SASEGT. J lost 4 bases, V lost 8 bases, and 5 bases had no gene match. This CDR3 region has 14 residues. CDR3 sequence reads: CASRWDRVTGELFF. In nucleotides, the CDR3 is TGTGCCAGCCGCTGGGACAGGGTCACCGGGGAGCTGTTTTTT.

This sequence joins TRBV5-1 and TRBJ2-1; the D gene is possibly TRBD2 (7 bases). The germline CDR1 and CDR2 sequences are SGHRS and YFSETQ. V lost 0 bases to trimming and J lost 3 bases, with 13 bases between them. The CDR3 has 16 amino acids. CDR3 nucleotides: TGCGCCAGCAGCTTGGCCCCGGGGGGCGGCTACAATGAGCAGTTCTTC. It specifies CASSLAPGGGYNEQFF.

The J gene is TRBJ1-4, the V gene TRBV6-5; TRBD1 is a possible D gene (6 bases). The CDR3 totals 15 residues. The V gene's germline CDR1 is MNHEY and CDR2 SVGAGI. Trimming took 5 bases from V and 8 from J, leaving 18 bases between them. The CDR3 DNA reads TGTGCCAGCAGTATAGACAGGACAATCACCGAAAAACTGTTTTTT. This gives the protein CASSIDRTITEKLFF.

The chain links TRBV7-2 to TRBJ1-5, with 11 bases that match TRBD1. The germline CDR1 and CDR2 sequences are SGHTA and FQGNSA. V shed 5 bases and J 3 bases; nucleotides not matched to a gene: 9. CDR3 length equals 17 residues. CDR3 amino acids: CASSNPGQGVSNQPQHF. The CDR3 DNA sequence: TGTGCCAGCAGCAACCCGGGACAGGGGGTATCCAATCAGCCCCAGCATTTT.

This clone has a single count. The chain is built from TRBV11-1 and TRBJ2-3, with TRBD2 matching 13 bases. Germline trimming cut 5 bases from V and 2 bases from J; bases unmatched to any gene: 4. CDR3 length: 16 residues. In germline, CDR1 is SGHAT, CDR2 FQDESV (reference sequence). The CDR3 DNA is TGTGCCAGCAGCCCGGGACTAGCGGGGATCACAGATACGCAGTATTTT. This gives the protein CASSPGLAGITDTQYF.

This clone was counted only a few times. The rearrangement joins TRBV12-5 to TRBJ1-1, with a weak D call TRBD1 (5 bases). The CDR3 runs to 13 residues. In germline, CDR1 is LGHNT, CDR2 FRNRAP. The V end was cut by 3 bases, the J end by 5 bases, with 10 bases between. The CDR3 is CASGLEGRTEAFF. The CDR3 DNA reads as TGTGCTAGTGGTTTAGAGGGGAGGACTGAAGCTTTCTTT.

This chain joins TRBV7-9 and TRBJ1-2, with D maybe TRBD1 (6 bases). The germline V gene has CDR1 SEHNR and CDR2 FQNEAQ (reference sequence). V was trimmed by 3 bases and J by 1 base, leaving 12 bases between them. This CDR3 has 15 residues. For the CDR3, the DNA is TGTGCCAGCAGCTTTAGAGGACAGAGTAACTATGGCTACACCTTC. Its translation is CASSFRGQSNYGYTF.

The chain combines TRBV5-1 with TRBJ2-7; the D is unclear. This CDR3 region has 13 residues. Germline V gene lookup returns CDR1 SGHRS and CDR2 YFSETQ. Trimming cost V 1 base and J 9 bases, with 14 bases left between them. The CDR3 nucleotides are TGCGCCAGCAGCTTGTCTCTTGAGTTCGGGCAGTACTTC. This translates into CASSLSLEFGQYF.

The chain has TRBV11-2 and TRBJ2-1; D uncertain. From germline, CDR1 is SGHAT and CDR2 FQNNGV. The length of the CDR3 is 14 residues. Trimming removed 0 bases at V and 8 bases at J, with 11 bases between. CDR3 residues: CASSLESRWDEQFF. The CDR3 DNA reads TGTGCCAGCAGCTTAGAGTCTAGATGGGATGAGCAGTTCTTC.

This rearrangement joins TRBV11-2 to TRBJ2-1; TRBD2 agrees at 8 bases. The CDR3 contains 14 residues. From germline, CDR1 is SGHAT and CDR2 FQNNGV. V was clipped by 5 bases and J by 4 bases; unmatched bases: 4. The CDR3: CASSLGLAYNEQFF. The CDR3 bases are TGTGCCAGCAGCCTCGGACTAGCTTACAATGAGCAGTTCTTC.

The chain recombines TRBV27 with TRBJ2-7; D possibly corresponds to TRBD1 (6 bases). The CDR3 has 13 residues. V was pared by 3 bases and J by 0 bases, with 6 bases between. Germline CDR1 MNHEY, CDR2 SMNVEV (reference sequence). Here the CDR3 reads CASSLTGSYEQYF. The DNA for the CDR3 is TGTGCCAGCAGTTTGACAGGCTCCTACGAGCAGTACTTC.

The V call is TRBV2, the J call TRBJ2-7, with D possibly being TRBD1 (7 bases). Germline V lookup: CDR1 SNHLY, CDR2 FYNNEI. The CDR3 is 13 residues long. V lost 8 bases to trimming and J lost 5 bases, with 16 bases between them. CDR3 loop: CASAVGGGDEQYF. CDR3 sequence (DNA): TGTGCCAGCGCGGTAGGAGGGGGCGACGAGCAGTACTTC.

The chain recombines TRBV29-1 with TRBJ1-1; weak D call: TRBD1 (5 bases). Germline assignment: CDR1 SQVTM and CDR2 ANQGSEA. V was pared by 4 bases and J by 2 bases, with 11 bases between. This CDR3 has 13 amino acids. CDR3 nucleotide sequence: TGCAGCGTTGCAAGGGACCTTAACACTGAAGCTTTCTTT. This codes for CSVARDLNTEAFF.

The gene calls are TRBV25-1 and TRBJ2-5, with 10 bases that match TRBD1. The junction had 10 bases not matched to a gene; V was cut back by 7 bases and J by 5 bases. CDR3 length: 15 amino acids. Germline assignment: CDR1 MGHDK and CDR2 SYGVNS. DNA of the CDR3: TGTGCCAGCACCCCCACGGACAGGGGGTCGGAGACCCAGTACTTC. It is translated as CASTPTDRGSETQYF. Using reference TRBV25-1 and TRBJ2-5 for the parts outside the CDR3, the full variable domain is EADIYQTPRYLVIGTGKKITLECSQTMGHDKMYWYQQDPGMELHLIHYSYGVNSTEKGDLSSESTVSRIRTEHFPLTLESARPSHTSQYLCASTPTDRGSETQYFGPGTRLLVL.

The count of this clone is one. The CDR3 loop reads CASSFSGTGGYEQYF. The CDR3, as DNA: TGTGCCAGCAGTTTTTCCGGGACAGGGGGATACGAGCAGTACTTC. The chain employs TRBV6-5 and TRBJ2-7, with 11 nucleotides matching TRBD1. The CDR3 has 15 amino acids. The V gene's germline CDR1 is MNHEY and CDR2 SVGAGI. V dropped 4 bases and J dropped 4; count of bases not matched to a gene: 6.

The CDR3 bases are TGTGCCAGCAGCCCCGGAGGACGGCCTCGAGCCATATATTTT. Translating gives CASSPGGRPRAIYF. V usage is TRBV6-5 and J usage is TRBJ1-3; D is ambiguous. Trimming took 6 bases from V and 11 from J, leaving 20 bases between them. The CDR3 covers 14 residues. CDR1 is MNHEY, CDR2 SVGAGI, per germline.

This clone was recorded only once. The chain combines TRBV2 with TRBJ2-2, with D possibly being TRBD1 or TRBD2 (5 bases each). CDR1 and CDR2 (germline): SNHLY, FYNNEI. Trimming cost V 8 bases and J 1 base, with 11 bases left between them. This CDR3 has 14 residues. CDR3 sequence reads: CASAGTQNTGELFF. CDR3 coding DNA: TGTGCCAGCGCCGGGACCCAGAACACCGGGGAGCTGTTTTTT.

The V and J genes are TRBV7-6 and TRBJ2-5; TRBD2 agrees at 11 bases. This CDR3 contains 21 residues. Germline CDR1 reads SGHVS; CDR2 reads FNYEAQ. Losses at the gene ends were 2 bases for V and 7 bases for J; bases not matched to a gene: 24. The CDR3 loop reads CASSLWGLADRETHPPATQYF. CDR3 nucleotides: TGTGCCAGCAGCTTATGGGGACTAGCGGACCGAGAGACCCACCCACCAGCGACCCAGTACTTC.

J is TRBJ1-5 and V is TRBV7-3, with a possible D match to TRBD1 (6 bases). Trimming stripped 3 bases from V and 6 bases from J, with 9 bases between. Per germline, CDR1 SGHTA and CDR2 FQGTGA. CDR3 length: 13 amino acids. The CDR3: CASSLGAGQPQHF. The CDR3, as DNA: TGTGCCAGCAGCTTGGGGGCAGGTCAGCCCCAGCATTTT.

CDR3 sequence: CASRDSSGANVLTF. As DNA, the CDR3 is TGCGCCAGCAGGGACAGCTCTGGGGCCAACGTCCTGACTTTC. The genes are TRBV10-2 and TRBJ2-6; tentatively, D is TRBD1 (6 bases). CDR1 is WSHSY, CDR2 SAAADI, per germline. V gave up 6 bases and J gave up 0 bases, with 6 bases separating them. This CDR3 has 14 amino acids.

In its sample, this clone was seen once. The chain carries TRBV5-1 and TRBJ2-5; tentatively, D is TRBD2 (6 bases). Germline assignment: CDR1 SGHRS and CDR2 YFSETQ. Trimming took off 5 bases at V and 1 base at J, with 18 bases between the two ends. The CDR3 loop spans 16 amino acids. CDR3 bases: TGCGCCAGCAGTCTGGCCGGTGCGGGAACCCAAGAGACCCAGTACTTC. Translating gives CASSLAGAGTQETQYF. The full variable domain, in which reference TRBV5-1 and TRBJ2-5 provide the parts outside the CDR3, is KAGVTQTPRYLIKTRGQQVTLSCSPISGHRSVSWYQQTPGQGLQFLFEYFSETQRNKGNFPGRFSGRQFSNSRSEMNVSTLELGDSALYLCASSLAGAGTQETQYFGPGTRLLVL.

The chain recombines TRBV6-6 with TRBJ2-7; a weak D match, TRBD1 (5 bases). The germline V gene encodes CDR1 MNHNY and CDR2 SVGAGI (reference sequence). The CDR3 is 14 residues long. V lost 2 bases and J lost 7, with 15 bases in between. This chain's CDR3 is CASSYGREIKEQYF. The CDR3 DNA reads as TGTGCCAGCAGTTACGGCAGGGAAATTAAAGAGCAGTACTTC.

The rearrangement joins TRBV6-5 to TRBJ2-7; 7 bases fit TRBD1. Per germline, CDR1 MNHEY and CDR2 SVGAGI. The CDR3 has 15 residues. V was pared by 6 bases and J by 4 bases, with 12 bases of the junction left unmatched. In nucleotides, the CDR3 is TGTGCCAGCAGCGCCCCGGGACAGTCTTTGTACGAGCAGTACTTC. The encoded protein is CASSAPGQSLYEQYF.

The V and J genes are TRBV7-9 and TRBJ2-6; a possible D gene is TRBD1 (5 bases). There are 17 residues in the CDR3. Germline V lookup: CDR1 SEHNR, CDR2 FQNEAQ (reference sequence). Between the trimmed V and J ends, which lost 1 base and 9 bases, there was a span of 19 bases. For the CDR3, the DNA is TGTGCCAGCAGCTTAGGTCCGGTCAGGGTGGGGCTCAACGTCCTGACTTTC. Its protein product is CASSLGPVRVGLNVLTF.

The genes are TRBV4-1 and TRBJ1-4, with TRBD1 identical over 7 bases. The CDR3 consists of 15 residues. The germline V gene encodes CDR1 MGHRA and CDR2 YSYEKL. The V and J ends lost 3 bases and 4 bases, in that order; junction bases with no gene match: 5. Here the CDR3 DNA reads TGCGCCAGCAGCCAGAGAGACAGGGTTAATGAAAAACTGTTTTTT. Protein product: CASSQRDRVNEKLFF.

This rearrangement joins TRBV5-4 to TRBJ2-7, with 9 bases fitting TRBD1. This CDR3 spans 14 amino acids. Per germline, CDR1 SGHNT and CDR2 YYREEE (reference sequence). The trim removed 4 bases at V and 3 bases at J, leaving 5 bases unmatched. CDR3 coding DNA: TGTGCCAGCAGCGAAAGACAGGGGGACTACGAGCAGTACTTC. Residues: CASSERQGDYEQYF.

The sample holds a few counts of this clone. The chain employs TRBV7-6 and TRBJ1-2, with 7 bases that match TRBD1. This CDR3 is built from 13 residues. Germline values: CDR1 SGHVS, CDR2 FNYEAQ. V lost 3 bases and J lost 6; bases outside the gene matches: 4. CDR3 region: CASSFGTANGYTF. In nucleotides, the CDR3 is TGTGCCAGCAGCTTCGGGACAGCGAATGGCTACACCTTC.

J is TRBJ1-4 and V is TRBV29-1, with 8 positions matching TRBD1. The germline gives CDR1 SQVTM, CDR2 ANQGSEA. V trimming: 7 bases; J trimming: 5 bases; junction bases outside the gene matches: 6. This CDR3 is built from 13 residues. This CDR3 is CSAPGQDNEKLFF. CDR3 in DNA: TGCAGCGCACCGGGACAGGACAATGAAAAACTGTTTTTT.